The 2 T cell receptor beta chains below all came from one sample that was sequenced in a study of T-cell reconstitution after alpha-beta-depleted transplantation in children. Library preparation (for TCRbeta) was performed with unique molecular identifiers. TCRdb re-called the PCR reads through MiXCR, storing one row per CDR3 protein. Of a few hundred thousand distinct CDR3 sequences listed, 27% were seen once; the top ten hold approximately 39%. The material sequenced was PBMCs, taken before TCRalphabeta/CD19-depleted stem cell transplant. The receptor set was obtained from a boy under two years old with Wiskott-Aldrich syndrome, due to receive a stem cell transplant.

This sequence joins TRBV6-1 and TRBJ2-5; 13 nucleotides agree with TRBD2. The CDR3 is made up of 18 amino acids. V was clipped by 5 bases and J by 6 bases; unmatched bases: 15. Per the germline V gene, CDR1 is MNHNS and CDR2 is SASEGT. The CDR3 sequence is CASSRSRLAGGKLKTQYF. The DNA for the CDR3 is TGTGCCAGCAGTCGTTCCCGACTAGCGGGAGGAAAATTGAAGACCCAGTACTTC.

Here the CDR3 reads CASSSRGQDPISNQPQHF. CDR3 sequence (DNA): TGTGCCAGCAGCTCCCGCGGCCAGGACCCCATTAGCAATCAGCCCCAGCATTTT. The rearrangement uses TRBV7-8 and TRBJ1-5; D is ambiguous. The germline V and J ends were trimmed by 4 bases and 0 bases, with 19 bases remaining between them. The CDR3 consists of 18 residues. Germline V gene sequence: CDR1 SGHVS, CDR2 FQNEAQ.